This TCR beta chain is from a study of Ad26.COV2.S vaccination and SARS-CoV-2 variants. Study-wide findings and caveats: Vaccine recipients surpassed placebo recipients in spike-specific TCR breadth. Comparable non-spike TCR breadth was observed in vaccine and placebo recipients. It was reported that spike-specific CD8+ and CD4+ T cell responses were substantially broad after vaccination.

Generated by immunoSEQ multiplex PCR, the TCRdb table keeps only in-frame clones and is missing some. The data hold about 180,000 clones, with roughly 87% observed a single time. As to this clone: What it binds is not known.

There are 15 residues in the CDR3. V lost 7 bases, J lost 4 bases, and 19 bases lay in between. CDR1 LGHDT and CDR2 YNNKEL come from the germline V gene (reference sequence). This sequence joins TRBV3-1 (or the pseudogene TRBV3-2) and TRBJ1-1; TRBD1 might be the D (6 bases). Specimen: peripheral blood, collected after recovery from COVID-19. This receptor was identified in a human donor who had recovered from COVID-19. CDR3 sequence: CASKEDRGGSTEAFF. The CDR3 region has the DNA TGTGCCAGCAAAGAAGATCGTGGGGGCAGCACTGAAGCTTTCTTT.